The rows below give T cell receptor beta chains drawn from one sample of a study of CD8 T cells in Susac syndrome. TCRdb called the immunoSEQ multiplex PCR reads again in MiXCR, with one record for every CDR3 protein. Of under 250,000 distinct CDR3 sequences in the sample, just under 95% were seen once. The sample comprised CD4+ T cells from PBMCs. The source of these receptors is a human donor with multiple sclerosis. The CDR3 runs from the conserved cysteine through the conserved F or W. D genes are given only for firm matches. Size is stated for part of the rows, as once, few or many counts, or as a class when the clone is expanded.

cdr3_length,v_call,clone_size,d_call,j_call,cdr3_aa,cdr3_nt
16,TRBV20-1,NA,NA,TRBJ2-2,CSARDQSKTNTGELFF,TGCAGTGCTAGAGATCAATCCAAAACGAACACCGGGGAGCTGTTTTTT
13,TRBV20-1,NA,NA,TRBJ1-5,CSATPGSNQPQHF,TGCAGTGCTACCCCCGGGTCGAATCAGCCCCAGCATTTT
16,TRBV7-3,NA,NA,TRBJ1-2,CASSLAGPPSNYGYTF,TGTGCCAGCAGCCTGGCGGGGCCCCCTTCTAACTATGGCTACACCTTC
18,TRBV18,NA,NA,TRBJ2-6,CASSPLPLGDPGANVLTF,TGTGCCAGCTCACCACTCCCTCTGGGGGATCCTGGGGCCAACGTCCTGACTTTC
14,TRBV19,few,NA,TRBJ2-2,CASSRGTVAGELFF,TGTGCCAGTAGTAGGGGGACGGTCGCCGGGGAGCTGTTTTTT
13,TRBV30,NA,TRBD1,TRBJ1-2,CAWSPTGNYGYTF,TGTGCCTGGAGTCCGACAGGGAACTATGGCTACACCTTC
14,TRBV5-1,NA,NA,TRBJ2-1,CASSGLSGYNEQFF,TGCGCCAGCTCAGGACTTAGCGGTTACAATGAGCAGTTCTTC
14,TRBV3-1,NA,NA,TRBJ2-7,CASSQDMVGYEQYF,TGTGCCAGCAGCCAAGATATGGTGGGCTACGAGCAGTACTTC
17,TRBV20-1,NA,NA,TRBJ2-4,CSASPLLGSLAKNIQYF,TGCAGTGCTAGCCCTCTGCTGGGTTCCCTAGCCAAAAACATTCAGTACTTC
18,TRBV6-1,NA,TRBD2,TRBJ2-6,CASSPGTSGNSGANVLTF,TGTGCCAGCAGTCCGGGGACTAGCGGTAACTCTGGGGCCAACGTCCTGACTTTC
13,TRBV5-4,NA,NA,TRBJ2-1,CASSRDSYNEQFF,TGTGCCAGCAGCCGGGACTCCTACAATGAGCAGTTCTTC
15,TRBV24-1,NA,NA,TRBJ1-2,CATSGGWGKNYGYTF,TGTGCCACCAGTGGAGGATGGGGGAAAAACTATGGCTACACCTTC
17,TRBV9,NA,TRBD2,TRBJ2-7,CASGGRGTSGSSYEQYF,TGTGCCAGCGGTGGTCGTGGGACTAGCGGGAGCTCCTACGAGCAGTACTTC
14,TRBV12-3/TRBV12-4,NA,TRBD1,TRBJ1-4,CASRPGGKGEKLFF,TGTGCCAGCAGACCAGGGGGGAAGGGGGAAAAACTGTTTTTT
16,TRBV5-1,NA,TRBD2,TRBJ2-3,CASSPTQAGVGDTQYF,TGCGCCAGCAGCCCCACCCAAGCGGGGGTGGGAGATACGCAGTATTTT
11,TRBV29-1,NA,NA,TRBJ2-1,CSVELYNEQFF,TGCAGCGTGGAGTTGTACAATGAGCAGTTCTTC
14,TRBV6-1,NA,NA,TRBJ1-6,CASSPGPGNSPLHF,TGTGCCAGCAGCCCGGGACCGGGCAATTCACCCCTCCACTTT
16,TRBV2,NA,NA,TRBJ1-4,CASETVRGTTNEKLFF,TGTGCCAGCGAGACCGTCCGGGGAACAACTAATGAAAAACTGTTTTTT
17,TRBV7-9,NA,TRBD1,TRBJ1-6,CASSLGPGQGYNSPLHF,TGTGCCAGCAGCTTAGGGCCCGGACAGGGGTATAATTCACCCCTCCACTTT
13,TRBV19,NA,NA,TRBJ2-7,CASSTPTSYEQYF,TGTGCCAGTAGTACCCCCACCTCCTACGAGCAGTACTTC
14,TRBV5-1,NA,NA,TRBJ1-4,CASSPGTRNEKLFF,TGCGCCAGCAGCCCCGGGACTAGGAATGAAAAACTGTTTTTT
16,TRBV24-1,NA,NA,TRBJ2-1,CATSDFSGSSYNEQFF,TGTGCCACCAGTGATTTCTCGGGGAGCTCCTACAATGAGCAGTTCTTC
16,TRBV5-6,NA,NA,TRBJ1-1,CASSSQELRLRGEAFF,TGTGCCAGCAGCTCCCAGGAGCTAAGACTAAGAGGTGAAGCTTTCTTT
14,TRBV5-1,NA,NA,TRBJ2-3,CASSPSGDTDTQYF,TGCGCCAGCAGCCCGTCCGGGGACACAGATACGCAGTATTTT
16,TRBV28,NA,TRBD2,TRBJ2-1,CASRDLGLAGNNEQFF,TGTGCCAGCAGGGACCTAGGACTAGCGGGAAACAATGAGCAGTTCTTC
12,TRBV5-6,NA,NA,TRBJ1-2,CASSSGQYGYTF,TGTGCCAGCAGCTCCGGACAGTATGGCTACACCTTC
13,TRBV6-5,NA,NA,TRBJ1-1,CASSSEADTEAFF,TGTGCCAGCAGTTCTGAGGCGGACACTGAAGCTTTCTTT
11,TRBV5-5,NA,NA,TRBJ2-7,CASSLHDEQYF,TGTGCCAGCAGCTTGCACGACGAGCAGTACTTC
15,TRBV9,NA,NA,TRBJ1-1,CASSPRGSLDTEAFF,TGTGCCAGCAGCCCGAGGGGCAGTTTGGACACTGAAGCTTTCTTT
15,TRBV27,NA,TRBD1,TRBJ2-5,CASSFLDRARETQYF,TGTGCCAGCAGTTTCTTGGACAGGGCCAGGGAGACCCAGTACTTC
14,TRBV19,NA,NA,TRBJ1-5,CASDGGGVDQPQHF,TGTGCCAGCGACGGGGGTGGAGTGGATCAGCCCCAGCATTTT
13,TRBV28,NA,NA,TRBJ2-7,CASSLSRVHEQYF,TGTGCCAGCAGTTTATCGAGGGTCCACGAGCAGTACTTC
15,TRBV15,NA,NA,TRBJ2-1,CATSLSVTGANEQFF,TGTGCCACCAGCCTGAGCGTAACGGGTGCCAATGAGCAGTTCTTC
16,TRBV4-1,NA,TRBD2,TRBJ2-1,CASSQALAGVLYEQFF,TGCGCCAGCAGCCAAGCCCTAGCGGGAGTTTTGTATGAGCAGTTCTTC
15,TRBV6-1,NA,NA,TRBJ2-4,CASSGPLLAKNIQYF,TGTGCCAGCAGTGGTCCGCTTCTAGCCAAAAACATTCAGTACTTC
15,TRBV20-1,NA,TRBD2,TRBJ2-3,CSATSTSGGTDTQYF,TGCAGTGCTACCTCCACTAGCGGGGGCACAGATACGCAGTATTTT
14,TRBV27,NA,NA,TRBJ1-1,CASTTRRINTEAFF,TGTGCCAGCACCACTAGACGAATTAACACTGAAGCTTTCTTT
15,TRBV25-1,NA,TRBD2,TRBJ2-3,CASSPAAGAADTQYF,TGTGCCAGCAGTCCAGCAGCGGGGGCTGCAGATACGCAGTATTTT
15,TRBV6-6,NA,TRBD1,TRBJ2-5,CASSTGTGKRETQYF,TGTGCCAGCAGTACCGGGACAGGGAAACGAGAGACCCAGTACTTC
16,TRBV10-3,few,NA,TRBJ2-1,CAISPLAPGAGNEQFF,TGTGCCATCAGCCCCCTTGCCCCCGGGGCCGGCAATGAGCAGTTCTTC
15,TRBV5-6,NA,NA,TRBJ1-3,CASSLYRSSENTIYF,TGTGCCAGCAGCTTGTATAGGAGCTCTGAAAACACCATATATTTT
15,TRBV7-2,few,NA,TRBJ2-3,CASSLSGYGTDTQYF,TGTGCCAGCAGCTTAAGCGGGTACGGCACAGATACGCAGTATTTT
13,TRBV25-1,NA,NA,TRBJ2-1,CASSERQVGEQFF,TGTGCCAGCAGTGAGAGACAAGTGGGTGAGCAGTTCTTC
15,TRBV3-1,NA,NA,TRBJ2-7,CASSQGRISSYEQYF,TGTGCCAGCAGCCAGGGAAGGATAAGCTCCTACGAGCAGTACTTC
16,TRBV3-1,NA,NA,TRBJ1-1,CASSQGWPAIDTEAFF,TGTGCCAGCAGCCAAGGGTGGCCAGCCATCGACACTGAAGCTTTCTTT
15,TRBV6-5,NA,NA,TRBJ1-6,CASSYSFTGFSPLHF,TGTGCCAGCAGTTACTCGTTCACAGGGTTTTCACCCCTCCACTTT
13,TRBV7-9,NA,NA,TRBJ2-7,CASSLDNPYEQYF,TGTGCCAGCAGCTTAGATAATCCCTACGAGCAGTACTTC
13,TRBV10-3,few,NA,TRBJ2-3,CAISGVFTDTQYF,TGTGCCATCAGTGGCGTTTTCACAGATACGCAGTATTTT